The 24 T cell receptor beta chains reported below all come from one sample, sequenced in a study of low-dose radiotherapy and immunotherapy resistance in tumors. Gene-specific TRAV and TRBV primers were used for first-strand cDNA, covering alpha and beta chains. Amplification of TCRs used a constant-region primer and V-primer adapter for 15 to 25 PCR cycles. TCRdb called the reads again in MiXCR, with one record for every CDR3 protein. The table has 95,000 to 100,000 distinct CDR3 sequences, around 21% seen once; the top ten hold about 4%. Time point given: after trial treatment. Treatment indicated: LDRT plus nivolumab, ipilimumab, low-dose cyclophosphamide and aspirin (RACIN trial). Sequenced material: PBMCs, taken after low-dose radiotherapy plus immunotherapy. These receptors originate from a male donor with prostate cancer.

This clonotype was seen at least ten times. J is TRBJ2-7 and V is TRBV3-1; maybe TRBD1 (5 bases). The germline V and J ends were trimmed by 0 bases and 3 bases, with 12 bases remaining between them. The germline V gene encodes CDR1 LGHDT and CDR2 YNNKEL (reference sequence). The CDR3 sequence is 15 residues long. For the CDR3, the DNA is TGTGCCAGCAGCCAAGATAGGGGAAGGGGCTACGAGCAGTACTTC. Translated, it gives CASSQDRGRGYEQYF.

The chain is built from TRBV7-9 and TRBJ2-7; D remains unclear. V lost 4 bases and J lost 0, with 16 bases in between. CDR3 length: 16 residues. Germline CDR1 and CDR2: SEHNR and FQNEAQ (reference sequence). The CDR3 protein is CASSSPRGSSSYEQYF. The DNA for the CDR3 is TGTGCCAGCAGCTCCCCCCGTGGCTCGAGCTCCTACGAGCAGTACTTC. The full variable domain, its missing parts supplied by reference TRBV7-9 and TRBJ2-7, is DTGVSQNPRHKITKRGQNVTFRCDPISEHNRLYWYRQTLGQGPEFLTYFQNEAQLEKSRLLSDRFSAERPKGSFSTLEIQRTEQGDSAMYLCASSSPRGSSSYEQYFGPGTRLTVT.

This chain links TRBV7-9 with TRBJ1-1; D is uncertain. V lost 1 base and J lost 2, with 8 bases in between. The CDR3 is made up of 14 amino acids. Per the germline V gene, CDR1 is SEHNR and CDR2 is FQNEAQ (reference sequence). CDR3 sequence: CASSLVLPNTEAFF. The CDR3 bases are TGTGCCAGCAGCTTAGTGCTCCCCAACACTGAAGCTTTCTTT.

The table lists this clonotype with many counts. The chain couples TRBV4-1 to TRBJ2-7; maybe TRBD1 (6 bases). In germline, CDR1 is MGHRA, CDR2 YSYEKL. This CDR3 comprises 14 residues. V gave up 4 bases and J gave up 3 bases, with 13 bases separating them. CDR3 bases: TGCGCCAGCAGCCCGACAGGCAACCTCTACGAGCAGTACTTC. This translates into CASSPTGNLYEQYF.

This clonotype was detected ten times or more. V and J are TRBV5-6 and TRBJ2-1; 10 positions agree with TRBD2. J was trimmed by 8 bases and V by 2 bases; bases with no gene match: 10. Per the germline V gene, CDR1 is SGHDT and CDR2 is YYEEEE. This CDR3 contains 16 residues. CDR3 amino acids: CASSFRLAGPQDEQFF. In DNA, the CDR3 is TGTGCCAGCAGCTTTAGACTAGCGGGTCCCCAGGATGAGCAGTTCTTC.

This clonotype was detected ten times or more. V and J are TRBV29-1 and TRBJ1-3, with D unclear. The germline V gene encodes CDR1 SQVTM and CDR2 ANQGSEA. The V end was cut by 7 bases, the J end by 0 bases, with 10 bases between. This CDR3 is 13 amino acids long. DNA for the CDR3: TGCAGCGCCCAAACCTTCTCTGGAAACACCATATATTTT. Its protein product is CSAQTFSGNTIYF.

This chain uses TRBV4-1 with TRBJ1-5; 8 nucleotides line up with TRBD1. Unmatched junction bases numbered 9, after V lost 4 bases and J lost 4 bases. The germline gives CDR1 MGHRA, CDR2 YSYEKL. The CDR3 is 16 amino acids. DNA of the CDR3: TGCGCCAGCAGCCTGGGACAGGTGGCTTCGAATCAGCCCCAGCATTTT. It encodes CASSLGQVASNQPQHF.

This clonotype was seen ten or more times. The chain is built from TRBV9 and TRBJ2-7; D is perhaps TRBD1 (7 bases). CDR1 SGDLS and CDR2 YYNGEE come from the germline V gene. V was cut by 4 bases and J by 5 bases, with 25 bases left in between. This CDR3 comprises 17 residues. CDR3 region: CASSPMPTGAGSDEQYF. CDR3 in DNA: TGTGCCAGCAGCCCGATGCCAACAGGGGCGGGGAGCGACGAGCAGTACTTC.

This clonotype was seen at least ten times. V usage is TRBV9 and J usage is TRBJ2-3, with 7 bases that match TRBD2. CDR3 length: 15 residues. Germline lookup yields CDR1 SGDLS and CDR2 YYNGEE. V shed 0 bases and J 2 bases; nucleotides not matched to a gene: 3. The CDR3 sequence: CASSVVGGTTDTQYF. DNA of the CDR3: TGTGCCAGCAGCGTAGTCGGGGGGACCACAGATACGCAGTATTTT.

Many counts were recorded for this clonotype. V and J are TRBV7-6 and TRBJ2-2, with 11 bases fitting TRBD2. The CDR3 contains 16 residues. In germline, CDR1 is SGHVS, CDR2 FNYEAQ. V was pared by 6 bases and J by 3 bases, with 6 bases of the junction left unmatched. CDR3 amino acids: CASRASGGLYTGELFF. The CDR3 DNA sequence: TGTGCCAGCAGAGCTAGCGGGGGGCTCTACACCGGGGAGCTGTTTTTT. The full variable domain, with the rest looked up from reference TRBV7-6 and TRBJ2-2, is GAGVSQSPRYKVTKRGQDVALRCDPISGHVSLYWYRQALGQGPEFLTYFNYEAQQDKSGLPNDRFSAERPEGSISTLTIQRTEQRDSAMYRCASRASGGLYTGELFFGEGSRLTVL.

Comments on this clonotype: This sequence is one base from a far larger clone and is likely a read error. The CDR3 DNA sequence: TGTGCCACCAGTCCCCTGGACAGGGGCAATCAGCCCCAGCATTTT. As protein: CATSPLDRGNQPQHF. The chain couples TRBV24-1 to TRBJ1-5, with 8 bases matching TRBD1. Germline V gene data show CDR1 as KGHDR and CDR2 as SFDVKD. This CDR3 region has 15 residues. The trim removed 6 bases at V and 2 bases at J, leaving 5 bases unmatched.

As regards this clonotype: This may stem from a read error, because a much larger clone lies one nucleotide away. The J gene is TRBJ2-3, the V gene TRBV29-1, with a weak D call TRBD1 (5 bases). The DNA end is a closer match to TRBJ1-5, so the J assignment may be wrong. Germline CDR1 SQVTM, CDR2 ANQGSEA. The CDR3 is made up of 12 amino acids. The CDR3 reads CSVALAGVPQHF. The CDR3 nucleotides are TGCAGCGTTGCCCTAGCGGGGGTTCCGCAGCATTTT.

By sample fraction, this clonotype is medium-sized. The chain recombines TRBV5-5 with TRBJ2-6, with TRBD2 as a possible D gene (5 bases). The V end lost 10 bases, the J end lost 0 bases, and 17 bases lay between the germline ends. Per germline, CDR1 SGHKS and CDR2 YYEKEE (reference sequence). The CDR3 spans 16 residues. DNA of the CDR3: TGTGCCGCCCCCGAGGGCACCCCCTCTGGGGCCAACGTCCTGACTTTC. Translated: CAAPEGTPSGANVLTF.

There are a few counts of this clonotype. This sequence joins TRBV14 and TRBJ2-1, with D possibly being TRBD1 (6 bases). Germline CDR1 is SGHDN and CDR2 is FVKESK. The CDR3 consists of 17 residues. Trimming shortened V by 4 bases and J by 3 bases, and 19 bases separated the two germline ends. The CDR3, as DNA: TGTGCCAGCAGCCTCTCCGGGACAACTATCCTCTACAATGAGCAGTTCTTC. It yields the protein CASSLSGTTILYNEQFF.

This clonotype has at least ten counts. V and J are TRBV20-1 and TRBJ2-1, with 11 bases matching TRBD2. This CDR3 has 14 amino acids. Germline V gene data show CDR1 as DFQATT and CDR2 as SNEGSKA (reference sequence). The J segment lost 9 bases and the V segment lost 3 bases, leaving 7 bases of the junction unmatched. CDR3 DNA: TGCAGTGCTAGGGGAGTAGCGGGGGGGCTTGAGCAGTTCTTC. It is translated as CSARGVAGGLEQFF.

The rearrangement uses TRBV28 and TRBJ1-5, with D maybe TRBD1 (5 bases). This CDR3 region has 15 residues. Trimming took 3 bases from V and 0 from J, leaving 9 bases between them. CDR1 and CDR2 (germline): MDHEN, SYDVKM. The CDR3 region has the DNA TGTGCCAGCAGTTTGACAGATTATAGCAATCAGCCCCAGCATTTT. Its protein is CASSLTDYSNQPQHF.

This clonotype was seen at least ten times. DNA of the CDR3: TGTGCCACCAGCAGGTCAGGGAATCAGCCCCAGCATTTT. The encoded protein is CATSRSGNQPQHF. This chain links TRBV15 with TRBJ1-5; D is possibly TRBD1 (5 bases). The V gene lost 3 bases and the J gene lost 4 bases, with 7 bases spanning the gap. The CDR3 consists of 13 residues. Germline lookup yields CDR1 LNHNV and CDR2 YYDKDF (reference sequence).

In this sample, this clonotype turned up many times. The J gene is TRBJ2-2, the V gene TRBV10-3; 14 nucleotides line up with TRBD2. The CDR3 totals 17 residues. Germline trimming cut 7 bases from V and 5 bases from J; bases unmatched to any gene: 9. Per germline, CDR1 ENHRY and CDR2 SYGVKD. The CDR3, as DNA: TGTGCCATCAACCCAGGACTAGCGGGGGGATTAACCGGGGAGCTGTTTTTT. Protein product: CAINPGLAGGLTGELFF.

The chain has TRBV7-2 and TRBJ2-5; D unclear. Trimming removed 8 bases at V and 5 bases at J, with 15 bases between. Germline assignment: CDR1 SGHTA and CDR2 FQGNSA. This CDR3 contains 13 residues. The CDR3 bases are TGTGCCAGCCGAAAGGACCTGCGGGAGACCCAGTACTTC. It translates to CASRKDLRETQYF.

This clonotype was seen at least ten times. The chain combines TRBV7-2 with TRBJ2-2; no clear D gene. Trimming cost V 1 base and J 1 base, with 7 bases left between them. CDR1 and CDR2 (germline): SGHTA, FQGNSA. The CDR3 is 15 amino acids. The CDR3 sequence: CASSLGVGNTGELFF. The CDR3 DNA sequence: TGTGCCAGCAGCTTAGGTGTAGGGAACACCGGGGAGCTGTTTTTT.

The chain is built from TRBV28 and TRBJ1-5; possibly TRBD1 for D (5 bases). Trimming left V 6 bases short and J 2 bases short, with 11 bases between. The CDR3 is made up of 14 amino acids. Germline loops: CDR1 MDHEN, CDR2 SYDVKM. The CDR3 loop reads CASSRGDGNQPQHF. For the CDR3, the DNA is TGTGCCAGCAGCCGGGGCGACGGCAATCAGCCCCAGCATTTT.

There are a few counts of this clonotype. A much larger clone differs by one base, so this may be a read error. The V call is TRBV5-4, the J call TRBJ2-5; D gene unclear. Trimming cost V 1 base and J 1 base, with 5 bases left between them. The CDR3 is 13 residues long. Germline CDR1 and CDR2: SGHNT and YYREEE (reference sequence). The CDR3 protein is CASSLTFQETQYF. The DNA of the CDR3 is TGTGCCAGCAGCTTGACCTTCCAAGAGACCCAGTACTTC. Full variable domain (outside the CDR3, taken from reference TRBV5-4 and TRBJ2-5): ETGVTQSPTHLIKTRGQQVTLRCSSQSGHNTVSWYQQALGQGPQFIFQYYREEENGRGNFPPRFSGLQFPNYSSELNVNALELDDSALYLCASSLTFQETQYFGPGTRLLVL.

This clonotype was seen at least ten times. The chain links TRBV3-1 to TRBJ2-1; D remains ambiguous. In germline, CDR1 is LGHDT, CDR2 YNNKEL (reference sequence). This CDR3 region has 11 residues. V shed 5 bases and J shed 7 bases, with 6 bases lying between them. DNA of the CDR3: TGTGCCAGCAGCGGGATAAATGAGCAGTTCTTC. Translation: CASSGINEQFF.

This clonotype has at least ten counts. V is TRBV10-2 and J is TRBJ2-7; 12 positions match TRBD2. The CDR3 totals 14 residues. CDR1 is WSHSY and CDR2 is SAAADI in the germline V gene. The trim removed 7 bases at V and 2 bases at J, leaving 3 bases unmatched. As DNA, the CDR3 is TGCGCCAGCAACCTAGCGGGGGGGCCCTACGAGCAGTACTTC. The encoded protein is CASNLAGGPYEQYF.